The source of this T cell receptor (beta chain) is a study of T cells in Graves' hyperthyroidism and ophthalmopathy. The germline CDR1 and CDR2 sequences are SGHDN and FVKESK. The CDR3 sequence is 16 residues long. From RNA transcripts, TCR beta CDR3 regions were amplified. RT-PCR in the first round (using the HTBI primer set) targeted the TCR CDR3. TCRdb fed the multiplex PCR reads into MiXCR, producing one record per CDR3 protein. The sample holds some 350,000 distinct CDR3 sequences; approximately 15% are singletons and the top ten take about a quarter. To note about this clonotype: Just one base apart from a much larger clone, this may be a read error.

The chain recombines TRBV14 with TRBJ2-2; 8 bases are shared with TRBD1. The source material was blood. This receptor was identified in a woman between 18 and 30 years old with Graves' hyperthyroidism that later progressed to Graves' ophthalmopathy. The CDR3 coding sequence is TGTGCCAGCAGCCACCAAGACAGGGGTGATGGCGGGGAGCTGATTTTT. The encoded protein is CASSHQDRGDGGELIF.